Presented here are 15 T cell receptor beta chains from one specimen sequenced in a study of identical twins. In TCRdb, the 5' RACE reads were re-called with MiXCR into one record per CDR3 protein. The data hold roughly 1.6 million distinct CDR3 sequences, with around 33% observed a single time. Sequencing used cord blood. Every receptor here comes from a newborn girl in good health.

V is TRBV7-9 and J is TRBJ1-1, with 8 bases identical to TRBD1. In germline, CDR1 is SEHNR, CDR2 FQNEAQ (reference sequence). Unmatched junction bases numbered 6, after V lost 4 bases and J lost 2 bases. CDR3 size: 15 residues. CDR3 sequence reads: CASSSVGQANTEAFF. CDR3 sequence (DNA): TGTGCCAGCAGCTCCGTGGGACAGGCTAACACTGAAGCTTTCTTT.

The genes are TRBV9 and TRBJ1-2, with unresolved D. The CDR3 consists of 14 residues. Trimming cost V 0 bases and J 4 bases, with 10 bases left between them. The germline gives CDR1 SGDLS, CDR2 YYNGEE. This chain's CDR3 is CASSVVRPSYGYTF. The DNA for the CDR3 is TGTGCCAGCAGCGTAGTACGACCCTCCTATGGCTACACCTTC.

This clonotype was seen only a few times. The chain recombines TRBV6-1 with TRBJ1-6; D not certain. Germline V gene lookup returns CDR1 MNHNS and CDR2 SASEGT. The ends were cut back, 1 base at V and 9 bases at J, with 4 bases in the middle. CDR3 size: 12 residues. CDR3 in amino acids: CASSEEVSPLHF. CDR3 nucleotide sequence: TGTGCCAGCAGTGAAGAGGTTTCACCCCTCCACTTT.

As to this clonotype: An end of the junction does not agree with germline; a read error may underlie this. This chain uses TRBV5-1 with TRBJ2-5, with TRBD1 identical over 9 bases. Gene TRBJ2-7 matches the end of the DNA better, so the J call may be wrong. Germline lookup yields CDR1 SGHRS and CDR2 YFSETQ. The CDR3 totals 14 residues. The CDR3 DNA reads TGTGCCAGCAGCTTGGACAGGGGAGGAAACGAGCAGTACTTC. It encodes CASSLDRGGNEQYF.

This clonotype was counted a few times. The rearrangement joins TRBV12-3 or TRBV12-4 to TRBJ1-1; 11 nucleotides match TRBD1. The V and J ends lost 7 bases and 0 bases, in that order; junction bases with no gene match: 4. The CDR3 covers 15 residues. The CDR3 protein is CASTQDRGLNTEAFF. The CDR3 coding sequence is TGTGCCAGCACCCAGGACAGGGGGCTGAACACTGAAGCTTTCTTT.

V usage is TRBV28 and J usage is TRBJ2-7; 9 bases match TRBD1. The CDR3 sequence is 16 residues long. CDR1 is MDHEN and CDR2 is SYDVKM in the germline V gene. Trimming took 4 bases from V and 3 from J; bases not matched to a gene: 10. The CDR3 DNA sequence: TGTGCCAGCAGTTCCCACACCGGGACAGGGAGCTACGAGCAGTACTTC. Its translation is CASSSHTGTGSYEQYF.

The gene calls are TRBV5-4 and TRBJ2-5, with no clear D. Trimming took off 3 bases at V and 1 base at J, with 10 bases between the two ends. The CDR3 contains 14 residues. The germline V gene encodes CDR1 SGHNT and CDR2 YYREEE (reference sequence). The CDR3 sequence is CASSYVPVQETQYF. The CDR3 DNA sequence: TGTGCCAGCAGCTACGTTCCTGTCCAAGAGACCCAGTACTTC.

In its sample, this clonotype was seen a few times. The J gene is TRBJ1-2, the V gene TRBV5-1; TRBD1 matches 9 bases. Germline lookup yields CDR1 SGHRS and CDR2 YFSETQ. There are 16 residues in the CDR3. V trimming: 0 bases; J trimming: 2 bases; junction bases outside the gene matches: 5. The CDR3 sequence is CASSLAAGQGNYGYTF. CDR3 nucleotide sequence: TGCGCCAGCAGCTTGGCCGCGGGACAGGGCAACTATGGCTACACCTTC.

This clonotype showed up just a few times. The chain has TRBV4-2 and TRBJ2-5, with a possible D match to TRBD1 (6 bases). This CDR3 spans 16 amino acids. Germline values: CDR1 LGHNA, CDR2 YNFKEQ. With 0 bases removed from V and 2 bases from J, the gap between germline ends came to 13 bases. The CDR3 is CASSQEHRDLQETQYF. The CDR3 DNA sequence: TGTGCCAGCAGCCAAGAGCACAGGGATCTTCAAGAGACCCAGTACTTC.

This clonotype was picked up a small number of times. CDR3 nucleotide sequence: TGTGCCAGCAGTTTCCCGGGACAGGCCTATAGCAATCAGCCCCAGCATTTT. Amino acids: CASSFPGQAYSNQPQHF. The V call is TRBV28, the J call TRBJ1-5, with 8 positions matching TRBD1. V lost 3 bases, J lost 0 bases, and 7 bases stayed unmatched. The CDR3 consists of 17 residues. CDR1 is MDHEN, CDR2 SYDVKM, per germline.

This sequence joins TRBV20-1 and TRBJ2-5, with 9 positions matching TRBD2. J lost 4 bases, V lost 2 bases, and 8 bases had no gene match. The germline V gene has CDR1 DFQATT and CDR2 SNEGSKA (reference sequence). The CDR3 is 15 amino acids. Written as DNA, the CDR3 is TGCAGTGCTAGAACTTCTAGCGGGGTCGTAGAGACCCAGTACTTC. As protein: CSARTSSGVVETQYF.

The V gene is TRBV6-1, the J gene TRBJ1-1; 10 bases align to TRBD1. V was pared by 7 bases and J by 0 bases, with 5 bases of the junction left unmatched. Germline lookup yields CDR1 MNHNS and CDR2 SASEGT. The CDR3 is 15 amino acids. CDR3 amino acids: CASKRQGAVNTEAFF. CDR3 DNA: TGTGCCAGCAAAAGACAGGGGGCGGTGAACACTGAAGCTTTCTTT.

The chain combines TRBV2 with TRBJ2-3, with D uncertain. CDR3 length equals 16 residues. V shed 6 bases and J shed 0 bases, with 16 bases lying between them. CDR1 is SNHLY and CDR2 is FYNNEI in the germline V gene. CDR3: CASRDPRMPSTDTQYF. In nucleotides, the CDR3 is TGTGCCAGCAGGGACCCTCGTATGCCTAGCACAGATACGCAGTATTTT.

The genes are TRBV4-1 and TRBJ2-1; TRBD2 matches 11 bases. This CDR3 comprises 15 residues. CDR1 and CDR2 from the germline V gene are MGHRA and YSYEKL. After removal of 0 bases from V and 9 bases from J, the junction contained 4 bases not matched to a gene. CDR3 sequence: CASSQEPSGGSEQFF. For the CDR3, the DNA is TGCGCCAGCAGCCAAGAGCCTAGCGGGGGGAGTGAGCAGTTCTTC.

A few counts support this clonotype. The chain is built from TRBV7-9 and TRBJ2-7; the D gene is possibly TRBD1 (6 bases). The V and J ends lost 4 bases and 2 bases respectively, with 9 bases between them. Germline CDR1 SEHNR, CDR2 FQNEAQ (reference sequence). The CDR3 has 13 residues. CDR3 residues: CASSSGVAYEQYF. DNA of the CDR3: TGTGCCAGCAGCTCAGGGGTCGCCTACGAGCAGTACTTC.